A selection of T cell receptor beta chains follows, all from one sample in a study of blood T cells in healthy people across ages. TCRdb re-called the 5' RACE reads through MiXCR, storing one row per CDR3 protein. The sample comprises over a million distinct CDR3 sequences, roughly two fifths of which are singletons, and under 5% rests with the top ten. Sequenced: blood. The source of these receptors is a woman under 30 in good health. Each CDR3 is given with its conserved first and last residue. Each record gives: clone size, J gene, V gene, D gene, CDR3 protein, CDR3 DNA. The D gene is left open where the match is weak. Size tells how often a clone was seen (once, few, many) or the class of an expanded clone, and some rows leave it out.

>.|TRBJ2-1|TRBV9|.
CASSVPPDHYSYNEQFF
TGTGCCAGCAGCGTTCCCCCGGACCACTACTCCTACAATGAGCAGTTCTTC
>.|TRBJ2-1|TRBV9|.
CASSTDSIGIGYNEQFF
TGTGCCAGCAGCACCGACAGTATCGGGATTGGATACAATGAGCAGTTCTTC
>.|TRBJ1-1|TRBV9|.
CASSGRGGLNTEAFF
TGTGCCAGCAGCGGGAGGGGGGGGCTGAACACTGAAGCTTTCTTT
>.|TRBJ2-7|TRBV20-1|TRBD1
CSATTRRGINEQYF
TGCAGTGCTACTACGCGCAGGGGGATAAACGAGCAGTACTTC
>.|TRBJ2-1|TRBV4-3|TRBD2
CASSQDSGTSPYNEQFF
TGCGCCAGCAGCCAAGATTCGGGGACTAGCCCCTACAATGAGCAGTTCTTC
>.|TRBJ2-7|TRBV9|TRBD2
CASSAASGRMDEQYF
TGTGCCAGCAGCGCTGCCAGCGGGAGAATGGACGAGCAGTACTTC
>.|TRBJ2-7|TRBV4-3|.
CASSQDSVAAEQYF
TGCGCCAGCAGCCAAGATTCGGTGGCTGCCGAGCAGTACTTC
>once|TRBJ2-1|TRBV25-1|.
CASSELGLVYNEQFF
TGTGCCAGCAGTGAATTGGGCCTCGTCTACAATGAGCAGTTCTTC
>once|TRBJ2-7|TRBV24-1|TRBD1
CATRPPTDRGTYEQYF
TGTGCCACCAGACCCCCGACGGACAGGGGTACCTACGAGCAGTACTTC
>few|TRBJ1-4|TRBV9|.
CASSRPGEGIEKLFF
TGTGCCAGCAGCCGGCCAGGGGAGGGAATTGAAAAACTGTTTTTT
>few|TRBJ1-5|TRBV12-3/TRBV12-4|.
CASSRMGNQPQHF
TGTGCCAGCAGTCGGATGGGCAATCAGCCCCAGCATTTT
>.|TRBJ2-1|TRBV6-2/TRBV6-3|TRBD2
CASSSRLAGSSYNEQFF
TGTGCCAGCAGTAGTAGACTAGCGGGTAGCTCCTACAATGAGCAGTTCTTC
>many|TRBJ2-7|TRBV10-3|TRBD2
CAISDASGSSYEQYF
TGTGCCATCAGTGATGCTAGCGGGAGTTCCTACGAGCAGTACTTC
>.|TRBJ2-4|TRBV6-2/TRBV6-3|.
CASREPRDLKNIQYF
TGTGCCAGCAGGGAGCCCAGGGACCTGAAAAACATTCAGTACTTC
>few|TRBJ2-2|TRBV24-1|TRBD2
CATSDHITSGRLAGELFF
TGTGCCACCAGTGATCACATAACTAGCGGGAGATTGGCCGGGGAGCTGTTTTTT
>.|TRBJ2-5|TRBV10-3|.
CATQQGQRETQYF
TGTGCCACGCAGCAGGGCCAAAGGGAGACCCAGTACTTC
>.|TRBJ1-5|TRBV20-1|TRBD1
CSARHRTGDQPQHF
TGCAGTGCTAGACACCGGACAGGGGATCAGCCCCAGCATTTT
>few|TRBJ2-3|TRBV7-8|TRBD1
CASSLYGRGLSDTQYF
TGTGCCAGCAGCTTATATGGCAGGGGGCTTTCTGATACGCAGTATTTT
>many|TRBJ2-1|TRBV20-1|TRBD2
CSARGELGLAVYNEQFF
TGCAGTGCTAGAGGAGAACTGGGACTAGCGGTTTACAATGAGCAGTTCTTC
>.|TRBJ2-3|TRBV2|.
CASSGGYITDTQYF
TGTGCCAGCAGTGGGGGTTACATCACGGATACGCAGTATTTT
>.|TRBJ2-2|TRBV27|.
CASSLSIRTGELFF
TGTGCCAGCAGTTTATCGATTCGGACCGGGGAGCTGTTTTTT
>.|TRBJ1-6|TRBV7-2|.
CASSLFPTAGYNSPLHF
TGTGCCAGCAGCTTATTTCCAACGGCCGGCTATAATTCACCCCTCCACTTT